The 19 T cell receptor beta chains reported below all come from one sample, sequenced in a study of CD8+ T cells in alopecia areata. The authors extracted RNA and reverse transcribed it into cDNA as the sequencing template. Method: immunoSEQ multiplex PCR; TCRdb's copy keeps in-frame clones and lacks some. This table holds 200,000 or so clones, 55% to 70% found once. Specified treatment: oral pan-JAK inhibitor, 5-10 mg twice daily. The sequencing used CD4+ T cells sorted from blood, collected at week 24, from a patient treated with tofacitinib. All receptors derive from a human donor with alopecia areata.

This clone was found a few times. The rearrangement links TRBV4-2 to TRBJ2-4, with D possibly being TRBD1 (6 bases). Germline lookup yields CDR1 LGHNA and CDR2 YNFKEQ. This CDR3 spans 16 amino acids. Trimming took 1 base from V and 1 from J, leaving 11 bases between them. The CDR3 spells CASSQVSGDAKNIQYF. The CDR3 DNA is TGTGCCAGCAGCCAAGTTTCAGGGGACGCCAAAAACATTCAGTACTTC.

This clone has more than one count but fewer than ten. The CDR3: CAWSGTNTEAFF. The CDR3 bases are TGTGCCTGGAGTGGAACGAACACTGAAGCTTTCTTT. The chain carries TRBV30 and TRBJ1-1, with D hard to call. The CDR3 covers 12 residues. V lost 1 base and J 1 base, leaving 4 bases between the germline ends. Germline lookup yields CDR1 GTSNPN and CDR2 SVGIG (reference sequence).

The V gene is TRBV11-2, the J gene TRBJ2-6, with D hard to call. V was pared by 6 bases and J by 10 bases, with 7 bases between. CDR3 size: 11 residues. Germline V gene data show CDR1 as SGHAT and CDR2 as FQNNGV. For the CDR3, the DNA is TGTGCCAGCAGTGTTCATAACGTCCTGACTTTC. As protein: CASSVHNVLTF.

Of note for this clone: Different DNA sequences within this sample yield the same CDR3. The CDR3 DNA follows: TGCGCCAGCAGCATCTCTAGCACAGATACGCAGTATTTT. Its protein is CASSISSTDTQYF. The chain couples TRBV5-1 to TRBJ2-3; unclear D gene. Trimming took 4 bases from V and 0 from J, leaving 6 bases between them. The CDR3 contains 13 residues. CDR1 and CDR2 (germline): SGHRS, YFSETQ.

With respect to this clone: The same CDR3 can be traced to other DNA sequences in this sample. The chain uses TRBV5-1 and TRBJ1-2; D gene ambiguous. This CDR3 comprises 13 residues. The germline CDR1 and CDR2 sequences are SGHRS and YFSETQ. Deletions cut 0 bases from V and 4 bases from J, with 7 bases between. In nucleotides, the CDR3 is TGCGCCAGCAGCTTGGAGGGCAGCTATGGCTACACCTTC. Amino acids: CASSLEGSYGYTF.

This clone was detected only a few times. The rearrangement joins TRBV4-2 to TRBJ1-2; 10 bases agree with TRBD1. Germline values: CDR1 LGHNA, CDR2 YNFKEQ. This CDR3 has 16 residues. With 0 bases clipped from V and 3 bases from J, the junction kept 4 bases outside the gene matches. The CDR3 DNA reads TGTGCCAGCAGCCAAGATAGGGACAGGGGTTACTATGGCTACACCTTC. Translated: CASSQDRDRGYYGYTF.

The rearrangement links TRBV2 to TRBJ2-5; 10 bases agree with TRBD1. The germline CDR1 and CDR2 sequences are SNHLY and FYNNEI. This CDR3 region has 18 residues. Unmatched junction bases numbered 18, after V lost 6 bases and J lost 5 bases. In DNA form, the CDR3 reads TGTGCCAGCAGGGGGGGACAGGGGCTTCTTGGAGCGGCCGAGACCCAGTACTTC. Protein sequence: CASRGGQGLLGAAETQYF.

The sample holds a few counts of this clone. The CDR3 DNA is TGTGCCTGGAGTGTAGGCTATGAGCAGTTCTTC. It is translated as CAWSVGYEQFF. The chain recombines TRBV30 with TRBJ2-1, with D uncertain. The CDR3 spans 11 residues. V lost 0 bases and J 8 bases, leaving 5 bases between the germline ends. CDR1 is GTSNPN and CDR2 is SVGIG in the germline V gene (reference sequence).

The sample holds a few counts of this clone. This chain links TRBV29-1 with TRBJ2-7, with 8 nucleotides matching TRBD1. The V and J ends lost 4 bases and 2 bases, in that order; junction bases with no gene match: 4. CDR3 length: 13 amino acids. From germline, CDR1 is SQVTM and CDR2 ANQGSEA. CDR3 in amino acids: CSVGKDRAYEQYF. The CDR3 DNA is TGCAGCGTTGGAAAGGACAGGGCCTACGAGCAGTACTTC.

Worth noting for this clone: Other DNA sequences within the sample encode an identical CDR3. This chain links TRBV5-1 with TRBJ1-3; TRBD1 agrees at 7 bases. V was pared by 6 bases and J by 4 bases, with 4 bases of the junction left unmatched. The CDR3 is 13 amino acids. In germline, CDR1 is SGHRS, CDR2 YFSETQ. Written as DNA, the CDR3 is TGCGCCAGCACCTCGGACAGGGGAAACACCATATATTTT. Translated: CASTSDRGNTIYF.

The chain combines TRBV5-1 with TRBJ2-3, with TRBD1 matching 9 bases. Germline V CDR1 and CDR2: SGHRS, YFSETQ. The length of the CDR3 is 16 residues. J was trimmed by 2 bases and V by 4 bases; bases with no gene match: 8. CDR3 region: CASSLRGQGVTDTQYF. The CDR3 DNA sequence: TGCGCCAGCAGCCTCCGGGGACAGGGAGTCACAGATACGCAGTATTTT.

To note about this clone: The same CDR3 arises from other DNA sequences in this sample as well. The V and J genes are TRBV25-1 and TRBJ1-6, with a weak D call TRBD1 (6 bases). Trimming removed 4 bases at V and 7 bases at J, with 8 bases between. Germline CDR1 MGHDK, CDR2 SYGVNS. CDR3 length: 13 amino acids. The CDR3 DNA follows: TGTGCCAGCAGTGGTACAGGGAATTCACCCCTCCACTTT. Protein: CASSGTGNSPLHF.

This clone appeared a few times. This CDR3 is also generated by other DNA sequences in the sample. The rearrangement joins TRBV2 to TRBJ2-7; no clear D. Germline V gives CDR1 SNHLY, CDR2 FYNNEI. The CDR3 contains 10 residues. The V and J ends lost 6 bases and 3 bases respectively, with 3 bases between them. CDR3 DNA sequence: TGTGCCAGCAGCAACTACGAGCAGTACTTC. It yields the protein CASSNYEQYF.

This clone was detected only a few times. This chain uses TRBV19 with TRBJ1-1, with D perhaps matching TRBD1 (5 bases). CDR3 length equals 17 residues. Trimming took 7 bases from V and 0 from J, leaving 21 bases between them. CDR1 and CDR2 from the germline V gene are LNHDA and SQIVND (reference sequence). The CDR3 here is CASKGLLGGSLNTEAFF. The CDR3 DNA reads TGTGCCAGTAAAGGATTATTGGGGGGTTCATTGAACACTGAAGCTTTCTTT.

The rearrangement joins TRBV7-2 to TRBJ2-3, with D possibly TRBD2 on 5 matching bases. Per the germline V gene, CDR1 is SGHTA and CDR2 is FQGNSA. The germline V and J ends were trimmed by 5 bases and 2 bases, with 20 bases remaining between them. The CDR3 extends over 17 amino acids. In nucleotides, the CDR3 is TGTGCCAGCAGCCAGCGGTGGGCGTACCCCGACACAGATACGCAGTATTTT. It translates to CASSQRWAYPDTDTQYF.

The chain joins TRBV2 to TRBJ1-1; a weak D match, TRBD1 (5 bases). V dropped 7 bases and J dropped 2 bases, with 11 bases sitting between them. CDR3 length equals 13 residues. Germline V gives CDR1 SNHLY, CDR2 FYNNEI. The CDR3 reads CASMTALNTEAFF. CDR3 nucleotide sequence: TGTGCCAGCATGACAGCCCTCAACACTGAAGCTTTCTTT. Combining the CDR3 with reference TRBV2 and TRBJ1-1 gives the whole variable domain EPEVTQTPSHQVTQMGQEVILRCVPISNHLYFYWYRQILGQKVEFLVSFYNNEISEKSEIFDDQFSVERPDGSNFTLKIRSTKLEDSAMYFCASMTALNTEAFFGQGTRLTVV.

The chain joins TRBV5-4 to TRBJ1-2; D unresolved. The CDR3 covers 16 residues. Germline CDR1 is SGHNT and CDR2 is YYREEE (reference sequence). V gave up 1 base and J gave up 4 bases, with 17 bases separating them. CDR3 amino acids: CASSLTDGWSGYGYTF. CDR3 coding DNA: TGTGCCAGCAGCTTGACGGACGGATGGTCTGGCTATGGCTACACCTTC. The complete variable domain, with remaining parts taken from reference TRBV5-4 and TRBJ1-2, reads ETGVTQSPTHLIKTRGQQVTLRCSSQSGHNTVSWYQQALGQGPQFIFQYYREEENGRGNFPPRFSGLQFPNYSSELNVNALELDDSALYLCASSLTDGWSGYGYTFGSGTRLTVV.

CDR3 region: CASSPPGQGSDTQYF. DNA of the CDR3: TGTGCCAGCAGCCCGCCGGGACAGGGTTCAGATACGCAGTATTTT. This chain uses TRBV7-2 with TRBJ2-3; 9 bases are shared with TRBD1. The CDR3 covers 15 residues. The germline V gene encodes CDR1 SGHTA and CDR2 FQGNSA. Trimming at V came to 5 bases and at J to 4 bases, leaving 7 bases not matched to a gene.

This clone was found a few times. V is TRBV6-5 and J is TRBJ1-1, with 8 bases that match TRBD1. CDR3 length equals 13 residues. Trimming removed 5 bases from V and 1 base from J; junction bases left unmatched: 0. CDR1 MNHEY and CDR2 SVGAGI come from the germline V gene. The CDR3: CASSGQGNTEAFF. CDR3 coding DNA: TGTGCCAGCAGTGGACAGGGGAACACTGAAGCTTTCTTT.